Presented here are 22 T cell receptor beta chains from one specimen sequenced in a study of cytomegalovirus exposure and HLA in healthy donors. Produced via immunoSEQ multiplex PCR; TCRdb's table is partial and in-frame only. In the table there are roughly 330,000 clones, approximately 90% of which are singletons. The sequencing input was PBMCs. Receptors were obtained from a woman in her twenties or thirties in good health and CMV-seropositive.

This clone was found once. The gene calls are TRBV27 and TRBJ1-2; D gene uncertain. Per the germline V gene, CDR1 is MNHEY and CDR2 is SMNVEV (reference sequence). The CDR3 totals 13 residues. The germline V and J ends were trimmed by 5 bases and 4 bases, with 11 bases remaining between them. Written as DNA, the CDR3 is TGTGCCAGCAGTCCCCCGGGGAGCTATGGCTACACCTTC. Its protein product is CASSPPGSYGYTF.

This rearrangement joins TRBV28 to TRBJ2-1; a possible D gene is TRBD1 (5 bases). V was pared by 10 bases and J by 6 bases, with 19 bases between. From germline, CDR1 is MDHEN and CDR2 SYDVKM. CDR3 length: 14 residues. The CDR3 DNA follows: TGTGCCACCTCCTCCCCCGCAGGGCGCAATGAGCAGTTCTTC. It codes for CATSSPAGRNEQFF. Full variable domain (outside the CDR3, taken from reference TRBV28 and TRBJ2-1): DVKVTQSSRYLVKRTGEKVFLECVQDMDHENMFWYRQDPGLGLRLIYFSYDVKMKEKGDIPEGYSVSREKKERFSLILESASTNQTSMYLCATSSPAGRNEQFFGPGTRLTVL.

The CDR3 is CASRGQGQSSYEQYF. CDR3 bases: TGTGCCAGTAGGGGGCAGGGACAATCCTCCTACGAGCAGTACTTC. The chain has TRBV19 and TRBJ2-7, with D perhaps TRBD1 (6 bases). The CDR3 has 15 residues. Trimming left V 6 bases short and J 0 bases short, with 15 bases between. In germline, CDR1 is LNHDA, CDR2 SQIVND (reference sequence).

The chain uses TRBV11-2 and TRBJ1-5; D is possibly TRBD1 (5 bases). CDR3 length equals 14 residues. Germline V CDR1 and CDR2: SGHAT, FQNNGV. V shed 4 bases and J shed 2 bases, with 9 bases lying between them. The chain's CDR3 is CASSWGVGNQPQHF. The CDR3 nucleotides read TGTGCCAGCAGCTGGGGGGTTGGCAATCAGCCCCAGCATTTT.

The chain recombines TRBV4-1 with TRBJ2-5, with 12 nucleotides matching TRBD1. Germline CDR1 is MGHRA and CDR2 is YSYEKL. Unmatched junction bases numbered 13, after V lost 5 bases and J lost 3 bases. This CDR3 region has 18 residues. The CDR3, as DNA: TGCGCCAGCAGCGTCCGGGACAGGGGGCACCAACTTGAAGAGACCCAGTACTTC. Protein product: CASSVRDRGHQLEETQYF.

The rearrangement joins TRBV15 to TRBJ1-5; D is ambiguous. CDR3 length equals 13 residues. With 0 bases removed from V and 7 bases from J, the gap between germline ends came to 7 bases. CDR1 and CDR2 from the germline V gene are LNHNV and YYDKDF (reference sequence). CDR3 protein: CATSRDWGQPQHF. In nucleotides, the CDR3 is TGTGCCACCAGCAGAGATTGGGGACAGCCCCAGCATTTT.

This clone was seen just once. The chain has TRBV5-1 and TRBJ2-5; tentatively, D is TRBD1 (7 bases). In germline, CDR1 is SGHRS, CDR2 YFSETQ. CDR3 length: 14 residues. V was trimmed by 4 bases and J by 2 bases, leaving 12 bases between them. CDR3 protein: CASSPGGIQETQYF. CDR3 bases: TGCGCCAGCAGCCCAGGGGGGATTCAAGAGACCCAGTACTTC.

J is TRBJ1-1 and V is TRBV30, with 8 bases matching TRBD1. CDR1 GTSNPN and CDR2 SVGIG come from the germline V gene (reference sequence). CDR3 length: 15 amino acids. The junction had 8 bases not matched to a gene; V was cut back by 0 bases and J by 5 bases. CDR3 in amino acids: CAWSVPPGGYTEAFF. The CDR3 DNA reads TGTGCCTGGAGTGTTCCCCCAGGGGGCTATACTGAAGCTTTCTTT. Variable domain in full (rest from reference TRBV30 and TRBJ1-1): SQTIHQWPATLVQPVGSPLSLECTVEGTSNPNLYWYRQAAGRGLQLLFYSVGIGQISSEVPQNLSASRPQDRQFILSSKKLLLSDSGFYLCAWSVPPGGYTEAFFGQGTRLTVV.

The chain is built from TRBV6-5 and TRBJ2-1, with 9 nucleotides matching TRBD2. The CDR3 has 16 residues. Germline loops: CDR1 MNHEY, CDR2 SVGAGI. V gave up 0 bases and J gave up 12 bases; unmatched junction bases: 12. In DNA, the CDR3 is TGTGCCAGCAGTTACTCGACTAGCGGCGCTTCTTGGGGGCAGTTCTTC. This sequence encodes CASSYSTSGASWGQFF.

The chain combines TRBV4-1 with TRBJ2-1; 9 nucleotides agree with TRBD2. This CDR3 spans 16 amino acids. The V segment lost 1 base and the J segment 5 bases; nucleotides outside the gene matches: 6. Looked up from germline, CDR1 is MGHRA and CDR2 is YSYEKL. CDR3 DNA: TGCGCCAGCAGCCAAGTTCTAGCGGGACTAAACAATGAGCAGTTCTTC. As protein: CASSQVLAGLNNEQFF.

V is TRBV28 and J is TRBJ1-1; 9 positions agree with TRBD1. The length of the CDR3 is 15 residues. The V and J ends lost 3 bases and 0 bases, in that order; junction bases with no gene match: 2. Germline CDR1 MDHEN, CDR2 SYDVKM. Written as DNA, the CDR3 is TGTGCCAGCAGTTTCACAGGGGGCTTGAACACTGAAGCTTTCTTT. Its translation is CASSFTGGLNTEAFF.

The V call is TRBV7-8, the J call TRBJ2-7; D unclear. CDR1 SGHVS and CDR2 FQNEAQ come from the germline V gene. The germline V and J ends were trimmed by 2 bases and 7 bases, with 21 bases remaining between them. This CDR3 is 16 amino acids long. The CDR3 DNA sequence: TGTGCCAGCAGCTTAACTGTCGGGCCGGCCCTCTGGGAGCAGTACTTC. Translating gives CASSLTVGPALWEQYF.

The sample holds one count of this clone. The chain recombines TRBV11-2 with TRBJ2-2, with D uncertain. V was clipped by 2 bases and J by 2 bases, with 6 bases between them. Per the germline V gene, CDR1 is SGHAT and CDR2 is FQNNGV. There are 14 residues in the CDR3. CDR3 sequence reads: CASSLTPNTGELFF. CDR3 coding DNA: TGTGCCAGCAGCTTAACTCCTAACACCGGGGAGCTGTTTTTT. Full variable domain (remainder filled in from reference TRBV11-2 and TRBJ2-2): EAGVAQSPRYKIIEKRQSVAFWCNPISGHATLYWYQQILGQGPKLLIQFQNNGVVDDSQLPKDRFSAERLKGVDSTLKIQPAKLEDSAVYLCASSLTPNTGELFFGEGSRLTVL.

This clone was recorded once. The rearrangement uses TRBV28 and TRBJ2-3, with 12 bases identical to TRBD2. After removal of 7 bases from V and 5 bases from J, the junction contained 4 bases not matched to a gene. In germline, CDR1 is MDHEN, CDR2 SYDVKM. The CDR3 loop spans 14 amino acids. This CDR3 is CASKLAGGLDTQYF. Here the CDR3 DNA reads TGTGCCAGCAAGCTAGCGGGGGGGCTAGATACGCAGTATTTT.

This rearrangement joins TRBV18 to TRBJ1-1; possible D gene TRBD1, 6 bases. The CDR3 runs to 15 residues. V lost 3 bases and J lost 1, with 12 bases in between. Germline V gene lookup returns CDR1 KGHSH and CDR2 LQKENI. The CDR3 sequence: CASSPGMDRNTEAFF. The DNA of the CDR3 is TGTGCCAGCTCACCGGGTATGGACAGGAACACTGAAGCTTTCTTT.

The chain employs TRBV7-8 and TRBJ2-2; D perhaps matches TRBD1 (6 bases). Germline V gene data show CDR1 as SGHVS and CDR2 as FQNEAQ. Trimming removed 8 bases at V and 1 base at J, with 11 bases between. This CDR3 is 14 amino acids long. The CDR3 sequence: CASAPGVNTGELFF. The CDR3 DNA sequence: TGTGCCAGCGCCCCAGGGGTGAACACCGGGGAGCTGTTTTTT.

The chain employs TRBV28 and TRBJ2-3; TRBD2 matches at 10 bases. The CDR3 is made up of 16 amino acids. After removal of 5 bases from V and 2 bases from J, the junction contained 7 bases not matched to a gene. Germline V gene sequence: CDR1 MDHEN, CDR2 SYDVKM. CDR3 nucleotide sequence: TGTGCCAGCAGTACAGGACTAGCGGACTTCACAGATACGCAGTATTTT. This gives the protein CASSTGLADFTDTQYF.

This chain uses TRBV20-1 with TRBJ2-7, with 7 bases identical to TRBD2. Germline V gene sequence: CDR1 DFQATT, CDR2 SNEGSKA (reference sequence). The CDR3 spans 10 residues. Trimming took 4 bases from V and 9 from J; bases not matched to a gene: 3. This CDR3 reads CSAIGEGQYF. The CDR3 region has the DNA TGCAGTGCTATCGGGGAGGGGCAGTACTTC.

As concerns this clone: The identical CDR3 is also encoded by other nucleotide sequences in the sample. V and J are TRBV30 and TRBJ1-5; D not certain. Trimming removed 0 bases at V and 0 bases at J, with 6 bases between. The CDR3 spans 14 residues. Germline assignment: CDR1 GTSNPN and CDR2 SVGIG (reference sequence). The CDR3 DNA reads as TGTGCCTGGAGTGTGGGGAATAGCAATCAGCCCCAGCATTTT. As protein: CAWSVGNSNQPQHF.

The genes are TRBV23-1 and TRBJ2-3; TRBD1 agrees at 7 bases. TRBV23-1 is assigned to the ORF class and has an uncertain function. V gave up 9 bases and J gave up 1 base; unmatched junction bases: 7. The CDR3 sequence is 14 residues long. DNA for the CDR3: TGCGCCAGAAACCGGGACAGCCGCACAGATACGCAGTATTTT. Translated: CARNRDSRTDTQYF.

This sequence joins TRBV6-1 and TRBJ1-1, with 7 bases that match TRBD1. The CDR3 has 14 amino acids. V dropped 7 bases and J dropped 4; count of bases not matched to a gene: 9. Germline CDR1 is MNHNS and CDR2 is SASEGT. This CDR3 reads CASINRGYSTEAFF. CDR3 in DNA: TGTGCCAGCATCAACAGGGGCTATAGCACTGAAGCTTTCTTT.

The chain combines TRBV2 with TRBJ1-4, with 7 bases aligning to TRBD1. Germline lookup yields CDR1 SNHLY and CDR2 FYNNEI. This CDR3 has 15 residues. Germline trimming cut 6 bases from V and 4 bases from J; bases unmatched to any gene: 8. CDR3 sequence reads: CASRTGQSFNEKLFF. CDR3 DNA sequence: TGTGCCAGCAGGACGGGACAGTCCTTTAATGAAAAACTGTTTTTT.